The clone carrying this T cell receptor beta chain was seen just once. What it recognizes is unknown. This entry belongs to a study of T-cell reconstitution after alpha-beta-depleted transplantation in children. Study-level results: The high TCRbeta diversity at day 60 in some patients came from surviving recipient T cells and thymic progenitors. It was newly produced T cells that mostly accounted for T-cell counts and diversity one year after transplant. Reports say that about two months after transplant, the alpha-beta T cells came out of several hundred graft clones that had expanded.

The germline V gene encodes CDR1 KGHDR and CDR2 SFDVKD. The CDR3 contains 15 residues. V shed 5 bases and J shed 10 bases, with 19 bases lying between them. TCRbeta library preparation incorporated unique molecular identifiers. TCRdb independently ran MiXCR on the PCR reads; one entry per CDR3 protein. Among about 460,000 distinct CDR3 sequences listed, roughly an eighth were seen once. The origin of this receptor is a female patient aged 2-15 years who had a stem cell transplant for aplastic anemia, so the T cells may come from the graft donor. The chain couples TRBV24-1 to TRBJ2-2, with TRBD2 as a possible D gene (5 bases). The material sequenced was PBMCs, mostly from graft donor cells, taken 180 days after TCRalphabeta/CD19-depleted stem cell transplant. The CDR3 reads CATSVGRPGFKELFF. The CDR3 nucleotides read TGTGCCACCAGTGTGGGCAGGCCGGGATTTAAGGAGCTGTTTTTT.